Below, 22 T cell receptor beta chains from the same sample are listed, as sequenced in a study of molecular identifiers for immune sequencing clone quantification. TCRdb fed the PCR reads into MiXCR, producing one record per CDR3 protein. The sample includes about 68,000 distinct CDR3 sequences, 18% of them seen just once. Sequencing input: naive CD8+ T cells from blood, with Jurkat cell RNA spiked in. The subset: FACS-sorted CD8+CD4-CCR7+CD45RA+ naive T cells. Receptor source: a human donor in good health. Some libraries in this study had Jurkat cell RNA spiked in.

Ten or more counts support this clonotype. The chain joins TRBV2 to TRBJ2-3; D is uncertain. The germline gives CDR1 SNHLY, CDR2 FYNNEI. V was shortened by 5 bases and J by 2 bases, with 11 bases between the two germline ends. The CDR3 length is 14 residues. The CDR3 DNA follows: TGTGCCAGCAGTCCACAGCCCAACACAGATACGCAGTATTTT. As protein: CASSPQPNTDTQYF.

This clonotype was observed at least ten times. The chain is built from TRBV3-1 and TRBJ1-1; D uncertain. This CDR3 region has 14 residues. The germline V and J ends were trimmed by 6 bases and 3 bases, with 14 bases remaining between them. Germline CDR1 reads LGHDT; CDR2 reads YNNKEL (reference sequence). The CDR3 DNA sequence: TGTGCCAGCAGATCGAGGAGCCTGGACACTGAAGCTTTCTTT. Protein product: CASRSRSLDTEAFF.

The J gene is TRBJ1-1, the V gene TRBV2; D remains unclear. CDR3 length: 13 residues. Between the trimmed V and J ends, which lost 4 bases and 1 base, there was a span of 7 bases. CDR1 is SNHLY, CDR2 FYNNEI, per germline. The CDR3 loop reads CASSAPTNTEAFF. CDR3 coding DNA: TGTGCCAGCAGTGCGCCAACGAACACTGAAGCTTTCTTT.

This clonotype was recorded many times. The chain combines TRBV7-8 with TRBJ2-3; 8 bases map to TRBD2. There are 16 residues in the CDR3. The V gene end was trimmed by 1 base and the J gene end by 4 bases; junction bases not matched to a gene: 7. Germline V gene data show CDR1 as SGHVS and CDR2 as FQNEAQ. In DNA form, the CDR3 reads TGTGCCAGCAGCTTAGGGGCTGGACTAGCATCAGATACGCAGTATTTT. Its translation: CASSLGAGLASDTQYF.

Note on this clonotype: It may be a read error: a sequence one base away is much more abundant. The chain carries TRBV15 and TRBJ2-5; D possibly corresponds to TRBD2 (5 bases). The germline V gene encodes CDR1 LNHNV and CDR2 YYDKDF (reference sequence). There are 13 residues in the CDR3. Deletions cut 7 bases from V and 1 base from J, with 10 bases between. The CDR3 coding sequence is TGTGCCACCACAGAGGGCCTCCAAGAGACCCAGTACTTC. It encodes CATTEGLQETQYF.

This chain links TRBV5-1 with TRBJ2-1, with 9 bases that match TRBD1. V was clipped by 4 bases and J by 4 bases; unmatched bases: 6. There are 15 residues in the CDR3. CDR1 SGHRS and CDR2 YFSETQ come from the germline V gene. This CDR3 is CASSLTGGPYNEQFF. The CDR3 coding sequence is TGCGCCAGCAGCCTGACAGGGGGACCTTACAATGAGCAGTTCTTC.

This clonotype was recorded many times. This chain joins TRBV5-5 and TRBJ2-3, with 8 positions matching TRBD1. Germline CDR1 reads SGHKS; CDR2 reads YYEKEE (reference sequence). The CDR3 spans 15 residues. The J segment lost 2 bases and the V segment lost 3 bases, leaving 5 bases of the junction unmatched. CDR3 amino acids: CASSSWTGITDTQYF. CDR3 coding DNA: TGTGCCAGCAGCTCCTGGACAGGGATCACAGATACGCAGTATTTT.

This clonotype showed up many times. The CDR3 sequence is CASSLENREYSNQPQHF. The CDR3 region has the DNA TGTGCCAGCAGCTTAGAGAATCGGGAATATAGCAATCAGCCCCAGCATTTT. The chain carries TRBV7-8 and TRBJ1-5; D remains ambiguous. V was cut by 1 base and J by 0 bases, with 13 bases left in between. The CDR3 is made up of 17 amino acids. The germline gives CDR1 SGHVS, CDR2 FQNEAQ.

As for this clonotype: This clone may be a read error of a much larger clone one base away. CDR3 loop: CAGSLWGVLNSPLHF. The CDR3 nucleotides are TGTGCCGGCAGCTTATGGGGGGTACTCAATTCACCCCTCCACTTT. The rearrangement uses TRBV7-8 and TRBJ1-6, with D perhaps matching TRBD1 (5 bases). CDR3 length equals 15 residues. Germline-derived CDR1 and CDR2 are SGHVS and FQNEAQ.

This clonotype was counted many times. The chain combines TRBV19 with TRBJ1-5; the D is unclear. Germline CDR1 and CDR2: LNHDA and SQIVND (reference sequence). The CDR3 covers 15 residues. Trimming removed 1 base at V and 3 bases at J, with 10 bases between. This CDR3 reads CASSIGQLYNQPQHF. Here the CDR3 DNA reads TGTGCCAGTAGTATAGGTCAACTTTACAATCAGCCCCAGCATTTT.

This clonotype was recorded many times. This chain uses TRBV14 with TRBJ1-2; D not resolved. Trimming removed 5 bases at V and 4 bases at J, with 14 bases between. The CDR3 is 14 residues long. Germline values: CDR1 SGHDN, CDR2 FVKESK. The CDR3 here is CASSYSAQLYGYTF. CDR3 DNA sequence: TGTGCCAGCAGCTACAGCGCTCAGCTCTATGGCTACACCTTC.

This clonotype was detected ten times or more. This sequence joins TRBV11-2 and TRBJ2-1; no reliable D call. Germline V gene sequence: CDR1 SGHAT, CDR2 FQNNGV. Trimming took off 3 bases at V and 0 bases at J, with 12 bases between the two ends. The CDR3 is 16 residues long. The CDR3 spells CASSLYPGNSYNEQFF. In DNA, the CDR3 is TGTGCCAGCAGCTTGTATCCGGGTAACTCCTACAATGAGCAGTTCTTC.

This clonotype was counted many times. J is TRBJ2-5 and V is TRBV6-5, with D possibly matching TRBD1 (5 bases). Germline V lookup: CDR1 MNHEY, CDR2 SVGAGI. This CDR3 region has 14 residues. Trimming cost V 5 bases and J 0 bases, with 10 bases left between them. Written as DNA, the CDR3 is TGTGCCAGCAGTACCCGGACATACCAAGAGACCCAGTACTTC. It yields the protein CASSTRTYQETQYF.

This clonotype appeared many times. The chain recombines TRBV7-6 with TRBJ2-3; 9 bases align to TRBD1. Trimming cost V 5 bases and J 0 bases; bases outside gene matches: 6. This CDR3 has 16 residues. Germline values: CDR1 SGHVS, CDR2 FNYEAQ. CDR3 in DNA: TGTGCCAGCAGCGCCCCCGGACAGGGGAGCACAGATACGCAGTATTTT. This encodes CASSAPGQGSTDTQYF.

This clonotype appeared many times. This rearrangement joins TRBV14 to TRBJ1-1; 8 nucleotides match TRBD1. Germline trimming cut 4 bases from V and 1 base from J; bases unmatched to any gene: 5. This CDR3 is 15 amino acids long. CDR1 is SGHDN, CDR2 FVKESK, per germline. The CDR3 spells CASSPRGRGNTEAFF. CDR3 in DNA: TGTGCCAGCAGCCCCAGGGGGCGCGGGAACACTGAAGCTTTCTTT.

This clonotype has a handful of counts. This rearrangement joins TRBV7-6 to TRBJ2-7; 9 positions agree with TRBD2. The CDR3 totals 16 residues. The V segment lost 1 base and the J segment 3 bases; nucleotides outside the gene matches: 7. Germline V gene lookup returns CDR1 SGHVS and CDR2 FNYEAQ. CDR3 bases: TGTGCCAGCAGCTTAGTGGCTAGCGGGACCTTCTACGAGCAGTACTTC. Its protein is CASSLVASGTFYEQYF.

This clonotype was seen a handful of times. The chain's CDR3 is CASSTSEPYNEQFF. Written as DNA, the CDR3 is TGTGCCAGCAGCACTAGCGAACCCTACAATGAGCAGTTCTTC. The chain employs TRBV6-5 and TRBJ2-1, with TRBD2 matching over 7 bases. The CDR3 consists of 14 residues. The germline CDR1 and CDR2 sequences are MNHEY and SVGAGI. V dropped 6 bases and J dropped 2; count of bases not matched to a gene: 4.

As for this clonotype: A junction boundary mismatches the germline segment, possibly from a read error. The rearrangement links TRBV27 to TRBJ2-5, with unresolved D. Germline CDR1 reads MNHEY; CDR2 reads SMNVEV (reference sequence). This CDR3 contains 14 residues. The CDR3 nucleotides are TGTGCCAGCAGAGAAGTAGGGTTTGTAGAGGCCCAGTACTTC. This encodes CASREVGFVEAQYF.

Ten or more counts support this clonotype. The rearrangement uses TRBV28 and TRBJ1-1; 8 nucleotides match TRBD1. This CDR3 is 14 amino acids long. Germline V gives CDR1 MDHEN, CDR2 SYDVKM. Unmatched junction bases numbered 5, after V lost 5 bases and J lost 3 bases. CDR3 DNA sequence: TGTGCCAGCAGTGTGGACAGGGTCTACACTGAAGCTTTCTTT. Its translation: CASSVDRVYTEAFF.

A few counts support this clonotype. The V and J genes are TRBV11-2 and TRBJ1-1, with unresolved D. CDR3 length: 13 residues. Germline CDR1 and CDR2: SGHAT and FQNNGV. The V gene lost 8 bases and the J gene lost 4 bases, with 14 bases spanning the gap. The CDR3 protein is CASRGGVGTEAFF. The CDR3 coding sequence is TGTGCCAGCCGGGGTGGGGTCGGCACTGAAGCTTTCTTT.

This clonotype was counted ten times or more. This chain links TRBV30 with TRBJ2-7; possibly TRBD2 for D (6 bases). This CDR3 has 16 amino acids. Trimming took off 2 bases at V and 0 bases at J, with 17 bases between the two ends. Germline V gene data show CDR1 as GTSNPN and CDR2 as SVGIG (reference sequence). As DNA, the CDR3 is TGTGCCTGGAGTCTCCCGGGACTCCTAGGCTCCTACGAGCAGTACTTC. Encoded protein: CAWSLPGLLGSYEQYF.

This clonotype was observed at least ten times. The V and J genes are TRBV11-2 and TRBJ2-7; possibly TRBD1 or TRBD2 for D (6 bases each). CDR3 length equals 13 residues. Germline CDR1 is SGHAT and CDR2 is FQNNGV. The V end was cut by 4 bases, the J end by 2 bases, with 9 bases between. This chain's CDR3 is CASSSRGPYEQYF. As DNA, the CDR3 is TGTGCCAGCAGCTCCCGGGGGCCCTACGAGCAGTACTTC.